This TCR beta chain stems from a study of glioma-infiltrating T cells after dendritic cell vaccination. The table came from immunoSEQ multiplex PCR; TCRdb's copy has only in-frame clones and leaves some out. The profile shows approximately 82,000 clones, around 90% of them singletons. Unmatched junction bases numbered 3, after V lost 0 bases and J lost 7 bases. The length of the CDR3 is 13 residues. Germline V gives CDR1 SGHRS, CDR2 YFSETQ. Comments on this clone: Its specificity is not known.

The study's findings and limits: Few patients contributed both blood and tumor specimens.

The origin of this receptor is a human donor with glioblastoma. The genes are TRBV5-1 and TRBJ1-2, with TRBD1 matching 7 bases. Sequences were derived from blood, sampled before dendritic cell vaccination. The CDR3 loop reads CASSLEGASGYTF. In DNA, the CDR3 is TGCGCCAGCAGCTTGGAGGGGGCCTCTGGCTACACCTTC.